One and the same sample provided the 5 T cell receptor beta chains below, sequenced in a study of PD-1 blockade in classical Hodgkin lymphoma. Measured with immunoSEQ multiplex PCR; TCRdb has only the in-frame clones, and not every one. The table shows some 100,000 clones, with about 92% occurring only once. Time point of the sample: cycle 4 day 1 (C4D1), after 6 weeks of nivolumab. Brentuximab vedotin exposure varied, and every patient relapsed after autologous stem cell transplantation. The sample here was peripheral blood mononuclear cells (PBMCs), taken before the fourth cycle of nivolumab. Receptor source: a human donor with classical Hodgkin lymphoma.

This clone was counted once. The V call is TRBV9, the J call TRBJ2-7; D possibly corresponds to TRBD1 (6 bases). This CDR3 has 13 residues. Germline CDR1 and CDR2: SGDLS and YYNGEE. The V gene lost 4 bases and the J gene lost 6 bases, with 14 bases spanning the gap. Here the CDR3 DNA reads TGTGCCAGCAGCCACACACCAGGGGCCGAGCAGTACTTC. Protein sequence: CASSHTPGAEQYF. Filled out from reference TRBV9 and TRBJ2-7, the complete variable domain reads DSGVTQTPKHLITATGQRVTLRCSPRSGDLSVYWYQQSLDQGLQFLIQYYNGEERAKGNILERFSAQQFPDLHSELNLSSLELGDSALYFCASSHTPGAEQYFGPGTRLTVT.

The chain couples TRBV11-1 to TRBJ2-7; D gene uncertain. Germline-derived CDR1 and CDR2 are SGHAT and FQDESV (reference sequence). The length of the CDR3 is 15 residues. The V gene lost 3 bases and the J gene lost 0 bases, with 12 bases spanning the gap. The CDR3 DNA follows: TGTGCCAGCAGCTTCATGGGGTACCTCTCCTACGAGCAGTACTTC. This sequence encodes CASSFMGYLSYEQYF.

This rearrangement joins TRBV4-1 to TRBJ1-2; D possibly corresponds to TRBD1 (5 bases). The V gene lost 0 bases and the J gene lost 2 bases, with 13 bases spanning the gap. In germline, CDR1 is MGHRA, CDR2 YSYEKL. The CDR3 is 16 amino acids. The CDR3 protein is CASSQDSGTGNYGYTF. CDR3 nucleotide sequence: TGCGCCAGCAGCCAAGACTCCGGGACGGGGAACTATGGCTACACCTTC.

The V call is TRBV19, the J call TRBJ1-1, with TRBD1 identical over 9 bases. Germline V gene sequence: CDR1 LNHDA, CDR2 SQIVND (reference sequence). The CDR3 has 16 residues. V trimming: 5 bases; J trimming: 1 base; junction bases outside the gene matches: 8. The CDR3: CASSEGQGYSNTEAFF. CDR3 nucleotide sequence: TGTGCCAGTAGTGAGGGACAGGGATATTCGAACACTGAAGCTTTCTTT.

The J gene is TRBJ2-7, the V gene TRBV28, with D perhaps matching TRBD1 (6 bases). Germline CDR1 MDHEN, CDR2 SYDVKM. V dropped 3 bases and J dropped 0 bases, with 12 bases sitting between them. The CDR3 is made up of 15 amino acids. Here the CDR3 reads CASSFLRTVSYEQYF. In nucleotides, the CDR3 is TGTGCCAGCAGTTTCTTGCGGACAGTCTCCTACGAGCAGTACTTC.